The present TCR beta chain was sequenced within a study of CXCR3-negative and CXCR3-positive naive CD8 T cells. Study-level points and caveats: Against CXCR3-negative naive cells, CXCR3-positive naive cells showed more hydrophobic TRB CDR3s. TRBV-TRBJ usage was alike in naive CXCR3-negative and CXCR3-positive cells but differed in memory cells. Naive subsets were similarly diverse, while memory CD8+ repertoires were much less diverse. TRB CDR3 properties were used to infer TCR strength, and surface CD5 was comparable between naive subsets.

Cells classed as naive CD8+ T cells were CD45RO-CCR7+CD27+CD95-. Through 5' RACE with UMI labels, the TRB cDNA libraries were prepared. Following a re-call of the 5' RACE reads, TCRdb has one entry per CDR3 protein and lacks DNA. This sample's table reports around 60,000 distinct CDR3 sequences. Germline V CDR1 and CDR2: MNHEY, SVGEGT. This CDR3 spans 14 amino acids. A remark on this clonotype: Its antigen is undetermined.

The sequencing input was naive CXCR3+ CD8+ T cells from blood. Indicated subset: CD45RO-CCR7+CD27+CD95- naive CD8+ T cells expressing CXCR3 (TNR3+). This clonotype originated in a human donor in good health. Some clones in this sample may be carry-over from other donors' samples. This chain joins TRBV6-2 or TRBV6-3 and TRBJ2-7; TCRdb gives TRBD1 as the D gene, but with no DNA this cannot be confirmed. The CDR3 reads CASSYYGPGNEQYF.